This is a list of T cell receptor beta chains from one sample in a study of regulatory T cells in long-lasting Graves disease. TCRdb reprocessed the multiplex PCR reads via MiXCR and lists one record per CDR3 protein. Of under 800,000 distinct CDR3 sequences detected, 15% to 20% appear once; the ten largest clones hold approximately 18%. The data were also submitted as part of a second study, on T cells in Graves' hyperthyroidism and ophthalmopathy.

The sequencing used peripheral blood mononuclear cells (PBMCs), collected at new diagnosis, from a patient treated with antithyroid drugs. These receptors all come from a woman younger than 45 with Graves disease. CDR3s include the opening cysteine and the closing phenylalanine or tryptophan. For some rows the clone size is stated as once, few or many, or as a class when expanded; others skip it.

clone_size j_call v_call cdr3_aa
. TRBJ1-4 TRBV7-2 CASSGGTAGQEKLFF
. TRBJ2-5 TRBV5-6 CASSLVWGEAEETQYF
many TRBJ2-3 TRBV11-2 CASSAGTSDTQYF
. TRBJ2-3 TRBV20-1 CSARDIRTGLTDTQYF
. TRBJ1-6 TRBV6-9 CASSYAPSSYNSPLHF
many TRBJ1-6 TRBV25-1 CASSETGLGSPLHF
. . TRBV28 CASSLFGQGSCNEQFF
. TRBJ2-2 TRBV10-2 CASRDVRGGEELFF
. TRBJ2-1 TRBV24-1 CATSDPSGRGAF
many TRBJ1-1 TRBV27 CASKLGADTEAFF
. TRBJ1-6 TRBV5-1 CASSFGQGGTPLHF
many TRBJ2-7 TRBV6-1 CASSAWTGGLYEQYF
few TRBJ1-1 TRBV7-6 CASAQRYPNTEAFF
many TRBJ2-3 TRBV28 CASRGVAGATDTQYF
many TRBJ1-1 TRBV3-1 CASSLGRTSTHTEAFF
few TRBJ2-1 TRBV30 CAWSVHRSYNEQFF
few TRBJ2-3 TRBV5-4 CASSSGGTGLLLGGTDTQYF
many TRBJ2-5 TRBV5-1 CASSTWTGETQYF
many TRBJ2-5 TRBV24-1 CATSARGSGQETQYF
. TRBJ2-2 TRBV19 CASSSGLGRAGELFF
many TRBJ2-3 TRBV28 CASLGASRITDTQYF
many TRBJ2-4 TRBV28 CASHSRGAGEKNIQYF